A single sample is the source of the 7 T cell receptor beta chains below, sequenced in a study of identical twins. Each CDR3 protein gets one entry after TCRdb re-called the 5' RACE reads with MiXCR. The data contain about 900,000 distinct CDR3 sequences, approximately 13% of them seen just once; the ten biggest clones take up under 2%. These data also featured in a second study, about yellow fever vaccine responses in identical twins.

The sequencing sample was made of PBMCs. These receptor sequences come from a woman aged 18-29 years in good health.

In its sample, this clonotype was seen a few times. The CDR3 loop reads CASSRTGQSYEQYV. CDR3 DNA: TGTGCCAGCAGCCGGACCGGACAGTCCTACGAGCAGTACGTC. The rearrangement links TRBV5-5 to TRBJ2-7; tentatively, D is TRBD1 (6 bases). V dropped 4 bases and J dropped 1 base, with 12 bases sitting between them. Germline CDR1 reads SGHKS; CDR2 reads YYEKEE (reference sequence). This CDR3 contains 14 residues.

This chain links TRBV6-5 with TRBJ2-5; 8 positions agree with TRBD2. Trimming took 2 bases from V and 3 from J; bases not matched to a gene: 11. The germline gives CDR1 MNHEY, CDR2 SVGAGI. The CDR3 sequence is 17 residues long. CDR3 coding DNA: TGTGCCAGCAGTTACCGCGGGGGGTCCTCCCTAAAAGAGACCCAGTACTTC. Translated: CASSYRGGSSLKETQYF.

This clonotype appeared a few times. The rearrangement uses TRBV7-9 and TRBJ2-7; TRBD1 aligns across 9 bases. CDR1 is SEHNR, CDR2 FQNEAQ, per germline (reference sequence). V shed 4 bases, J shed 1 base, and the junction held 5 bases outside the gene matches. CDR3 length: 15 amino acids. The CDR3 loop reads CASSSGTGKSYEQYV. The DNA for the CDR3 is TGTGCCAGCAGCTCCGGGACAGGGAAATCCTACGAGCAGTACGTC.

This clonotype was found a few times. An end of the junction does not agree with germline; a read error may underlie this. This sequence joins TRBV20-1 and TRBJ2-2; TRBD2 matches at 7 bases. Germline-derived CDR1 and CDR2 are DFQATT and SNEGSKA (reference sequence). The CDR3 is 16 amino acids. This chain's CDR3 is CSARVQAGQNTGELFF. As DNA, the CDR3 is TGCAGTGCCAGAGTTCAAGCGGGGCAGAACACCGGGGAGCTGTTTTTT.

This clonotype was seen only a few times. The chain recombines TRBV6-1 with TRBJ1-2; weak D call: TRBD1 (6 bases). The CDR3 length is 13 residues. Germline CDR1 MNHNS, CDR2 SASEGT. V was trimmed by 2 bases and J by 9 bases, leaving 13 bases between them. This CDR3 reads CASSETGPWSYTF. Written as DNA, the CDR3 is TGTGCCAGCAGTGAAACAGGGCCTTGGAGCTACACCTTC.

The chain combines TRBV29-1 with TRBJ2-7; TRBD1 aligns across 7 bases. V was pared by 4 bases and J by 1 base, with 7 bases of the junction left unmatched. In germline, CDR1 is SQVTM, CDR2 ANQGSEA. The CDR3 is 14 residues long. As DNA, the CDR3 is TGCAGCGTTGTAGGCCGGGACAGATCCTACGAGCAGTACTTC. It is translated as CSVVGRDRSYEQYF.

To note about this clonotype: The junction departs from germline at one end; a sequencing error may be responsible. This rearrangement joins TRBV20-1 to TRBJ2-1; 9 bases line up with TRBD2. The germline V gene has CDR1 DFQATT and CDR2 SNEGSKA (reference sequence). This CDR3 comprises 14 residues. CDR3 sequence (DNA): TGCAGCGCTAGAGCGGGAGGATCGTGGAATGAGCAGTTCTTC. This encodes CSARAGGSWNEQFF.